This TCR beta chain was captured in a study of identical twins. Whole-study results and caveats: Beta clonotypes that were abundant in cord blood contained fewer insertions, a pattern absent from memory repertoires.

This clonotype came up a few times. Its specificity is unknown. The CDR3 has 17 amino acids. Trimming at V came to 5 bases and at J to 8 bases, leaving 15 bases not matched to a gene. Germline V gene data show CDR1 as MNHNS and CDR2 as SASEGT. Template switching introduced a universal primer site, and the cDNA bore unique molecular identifiers. One entry per CDR3 protein results from TCRdb running MiXCR on the 5' RACE reads. The sample yields about 890,000 distinct CDR3 sequences, approximately 13% seen once. This sample also appeared in a second study, on yellow fever vaccine responses in identical twins.

The material sequenced was PBMCs. The sequence was obtained from a woman between 18 and 29 years old in good health. The chain links TRBV6-1 to TRBJ2-1; 10 nucleotides align to TRBD2. In DNA, the CDR3 is TGTGCCAGCAGTCCGATCCGAGCGGGAGGGCCTAGGGATGAGCAGTTCTTC. It specifies CASSPIRAGGPRDEQFF.